The present entry profiles one T cell receptor beta chain with its context. Produced via immunoSEQ multiplex PCR; TCRdb's table is partial and in-frame only. The repertoire includes about 240,000 clones, approximately 83% of them detected once, and about 3% sits in the top ten. This specimen belongs to a study of blood T cell repertoires in COVID-19. The germline V gene has CDR1 SEHNR and CDR2 FQNEAQ (reference sequence). There are 17 residues in the CDR3. Deletions cut 1 base from V and 1 base from J, with 16 bases between. Source material: peripheral blood. This clonotype originated in a woman aged 25-40 years who had recovered from COVID-19. The chain carries TRBV7-9 and TRBJ1-1, with D perhaps matching TRBD1 (5 bases). CDR3 protein: CASSLVEITGPNTEAFF. The CDR3 DNA reads as TGTGCCAGCAGCTTAGTCGAGATAACAGGCCCGAACACTGAAGCTTTCTTT.